Described below is a single T cell receptor beta chain sequence and its context. What it binds is unknown. The data belong to a study of T cell repertoires in cytomegalovirus infection. Across the study: Well-studied HLA-B-restricted CMV epitopes were used in the study alongside recently identified HLA-C-restricted ones. Both CMV infection and a matching HLA type were indicated by public TCR beta signatures.

TCRdb redid the calling of the reads with MiXCR, one entry per CDR3 protein. The sample lists approximately 350,000 distinct CDR3 sequences, about 34% occurring once. V was clipped by 6 bases and J by 2 bases; unmatched bases: 15. The CDR3 covers 17 residues. Germline lookup yields CDR1 MNHEY and CDR2 SVGEGT. The source of this sequence is a human donor in good health (CMV status not recorded). Some clones in this sample may be carry-over from other donors' samples. The sequenced sample was cultured PBMCs, obtained from culture after CMV antigen stimulation. The chain links TRBV6-2 or TRBV6-3 to TRBJ1-2, with TRBD1 matching 7 bases. The CDR3 sequence: CASSHYLAGTDNYGYTF. CDR3 sequence (DNA): TGTGCCAGCAGCCACTACCTAGCCGGGACAGACAACTATGGCTACACCTTC.